Sequencing of this T cell receptor (beta chain) was carried out in a study of blood T cell repertoires in COVID-19. Overall study: Some COVID-19 samples were acute and others convalescent; all came from the United States, Italy and Spain. In each case, the material was cDNA or gDNA derived from T cells, B-cell-depleted T cells, or PBMCs.

Clones were read by immunoSEQ multiplex PCR, and TCRdb kept only the in-frame ones, dropping some. This table has tens of thousands of clones, 55% to 80% appearing once. V was pared by 7 bases and J by 5 bases, with 11 bases between. CDR3 size: 12 residues. Germline CDR1 MNHNY, CDR2 SVGAGI (reference sequence). The sequencing sample was made of peripheral blood. The chain uses TRBV6-6 and TRBJ2-5; TRBD2 is a possible D gene (6 bases). The origin of this receptor is a woman in her sixties or seventies in a cohort sampled during active or convalescent COVID-19. CDR3 residues: CASKGGSETQYF. The DNA for the CDR3 is TGTGCCAGCAAAGGAGGGAGCGAGACCCAGTACTTC.